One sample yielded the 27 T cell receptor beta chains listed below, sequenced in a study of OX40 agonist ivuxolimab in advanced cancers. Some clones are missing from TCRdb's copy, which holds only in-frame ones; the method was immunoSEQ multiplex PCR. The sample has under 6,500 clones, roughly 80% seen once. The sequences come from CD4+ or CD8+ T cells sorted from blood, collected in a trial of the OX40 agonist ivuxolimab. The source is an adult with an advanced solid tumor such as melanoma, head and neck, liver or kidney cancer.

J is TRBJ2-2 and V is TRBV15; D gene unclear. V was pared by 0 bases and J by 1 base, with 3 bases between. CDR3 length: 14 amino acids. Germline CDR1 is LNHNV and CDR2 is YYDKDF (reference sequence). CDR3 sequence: CATSRERNTGELFF. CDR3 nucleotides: TGTGCCACCAGCAGAGAACGGAACACCGGGGAGCTGTTTTTT.

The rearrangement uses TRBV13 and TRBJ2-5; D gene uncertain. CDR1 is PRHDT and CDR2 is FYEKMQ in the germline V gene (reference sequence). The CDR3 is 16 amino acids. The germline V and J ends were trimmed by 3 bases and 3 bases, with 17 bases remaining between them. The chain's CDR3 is CASSFPAPGQEETQYF. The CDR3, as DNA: TGTGCCAGCAGCTTCCCCGCCCCTGGGCAGGAAGAGACCCAGTACTTC.

CDR3 region: CASSLEGSYEQYF. CDR3 sequence (DNA): TGTGCCAGCAGTTTAGAGGGATCCTACGAGCAGTACTTC. The chain employs TRBV27 and TRBJ2-7; D possibly corresponds to TRBD2 (5 bases). Germline V lookup: CDR1 MNHEY, CDR2 SMNVEV (reference sequence). This CDR3 has 13 residues. The V end was cut by 2 bases, the J end by 1 base, with 6 bases between.

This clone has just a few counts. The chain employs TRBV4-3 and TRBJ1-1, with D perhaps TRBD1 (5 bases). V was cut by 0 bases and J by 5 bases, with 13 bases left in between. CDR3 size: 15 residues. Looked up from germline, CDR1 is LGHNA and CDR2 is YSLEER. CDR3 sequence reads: CASSQDPGGGTEAFF. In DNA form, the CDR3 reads TGCGCCAGCAGCCAAGATCCGGGCGGGGGGACTGAAGCTTTCTTT.

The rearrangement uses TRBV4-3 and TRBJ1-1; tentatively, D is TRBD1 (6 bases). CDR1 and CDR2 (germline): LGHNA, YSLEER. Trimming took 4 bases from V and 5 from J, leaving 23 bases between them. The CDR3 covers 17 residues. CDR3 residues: CASSLWYRDGGKTEAFF. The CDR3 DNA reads TGCGCCAGCAGCCTATGGTACAGGGACGGTGGAAAAACTGAAGCTTTCTTT.

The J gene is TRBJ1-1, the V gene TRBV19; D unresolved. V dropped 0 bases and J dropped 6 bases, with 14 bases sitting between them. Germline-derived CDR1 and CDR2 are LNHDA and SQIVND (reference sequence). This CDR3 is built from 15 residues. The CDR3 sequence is CASSIDSRVEAEAFF. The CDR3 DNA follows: TGTGCCAGTAGTATAGATTCTAGGGTGGAAGCTGAAGCTTTCTTT.

The CDR3 sequence is CASSQFAGGRNYGYTF. The CDR3, as DNA: TGTGCCAGCAGCCAATTCGCAGGGGGACGGAACTATGGCTACACCTTC. The chain has TRBV4-2 and TRBJ1-2; 7 bases line up with TRBD1. Germline CDR1 and CDR2: LGHNA and YNFKEQ. The CDR3 consists of 16 residues. V lost 2 bases to trimming and J lost 2 bases; unmatched junction nucleotides: 8.

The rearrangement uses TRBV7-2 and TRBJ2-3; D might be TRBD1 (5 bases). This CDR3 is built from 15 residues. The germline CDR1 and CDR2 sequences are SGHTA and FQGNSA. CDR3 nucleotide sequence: TGTGCTGAATCTAAAGGAGCAGGGCCCGGTGATACGCAGTATTTT. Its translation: CAESKGAGPGDTQYF.

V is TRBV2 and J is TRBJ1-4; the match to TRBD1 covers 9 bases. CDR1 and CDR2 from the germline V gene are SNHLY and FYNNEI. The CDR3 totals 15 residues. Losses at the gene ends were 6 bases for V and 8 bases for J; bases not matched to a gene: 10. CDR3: CASRAGTGLNEKLFF. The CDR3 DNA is TGTGCCAGCAGGGCTGGGACAGGGTTGAACGAAAAACTGTTTTTT.

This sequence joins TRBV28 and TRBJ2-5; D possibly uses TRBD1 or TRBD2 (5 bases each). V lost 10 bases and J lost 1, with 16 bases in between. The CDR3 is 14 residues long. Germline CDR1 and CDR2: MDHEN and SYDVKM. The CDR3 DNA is TGTGCCACCAAAGCCCCCGGGGCCCAAGAGACCCAGTACTTC. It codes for CATKAPGAQETQYF.

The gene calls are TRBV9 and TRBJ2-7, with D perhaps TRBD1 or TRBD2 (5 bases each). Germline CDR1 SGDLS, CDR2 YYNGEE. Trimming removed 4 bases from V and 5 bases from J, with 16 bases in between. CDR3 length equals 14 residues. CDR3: CASSPGAGRHEQYF. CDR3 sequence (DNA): TGTGCCAGCAGCCCCGGGGCAGGGCGCCACGAGCAGTACTTC.

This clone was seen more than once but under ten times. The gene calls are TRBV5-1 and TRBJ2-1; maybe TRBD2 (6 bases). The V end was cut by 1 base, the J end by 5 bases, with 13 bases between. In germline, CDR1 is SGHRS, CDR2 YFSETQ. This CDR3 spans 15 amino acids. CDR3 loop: CASSLRLEGDNEQFF. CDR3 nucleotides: TGCGCCAGCAGCTTGCGACTAGAAGGGGACAATGAGCAGTTCTTC.

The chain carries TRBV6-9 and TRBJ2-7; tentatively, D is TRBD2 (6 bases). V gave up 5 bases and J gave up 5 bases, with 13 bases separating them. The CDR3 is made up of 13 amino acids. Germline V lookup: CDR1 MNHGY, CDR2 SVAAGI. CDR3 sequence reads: CASSATSRHEQYF. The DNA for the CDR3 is TGTGCCAGCAGTGCGACTAGTCGGCACGAGCAGTACTTC.

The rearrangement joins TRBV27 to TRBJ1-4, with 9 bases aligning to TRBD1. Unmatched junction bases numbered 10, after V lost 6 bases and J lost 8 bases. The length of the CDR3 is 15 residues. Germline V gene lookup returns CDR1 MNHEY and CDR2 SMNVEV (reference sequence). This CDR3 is CASSPVGQGTEKLFF. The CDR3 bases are TGTGCCAGCAGCCCCGTCGGACAGGGGACAGAAAAACTGTTTTTT.

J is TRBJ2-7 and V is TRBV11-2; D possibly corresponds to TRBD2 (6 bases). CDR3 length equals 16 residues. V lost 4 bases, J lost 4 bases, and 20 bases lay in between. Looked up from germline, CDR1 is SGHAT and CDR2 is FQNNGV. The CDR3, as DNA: TGTGCCAGCAGCTCCCTACGACTAGGTGAGGGTTACGAGCAGTACTTC. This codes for CASSSLRLGEGYEQYF.

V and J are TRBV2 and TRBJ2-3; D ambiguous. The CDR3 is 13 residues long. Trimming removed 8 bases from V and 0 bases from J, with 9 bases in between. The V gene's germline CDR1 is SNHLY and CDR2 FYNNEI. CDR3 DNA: TGTGCCAGCTTGAGGTTTAGCACAGATACGCAGTATTTT. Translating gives CASLRFSTDTQYF.

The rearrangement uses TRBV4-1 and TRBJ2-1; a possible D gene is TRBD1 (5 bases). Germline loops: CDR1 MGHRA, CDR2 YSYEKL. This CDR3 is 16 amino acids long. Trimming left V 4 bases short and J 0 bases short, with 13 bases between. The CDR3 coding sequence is TGCGCCAGCAGCCGCCCGACAGACCGCTCCTACAATGAGCAGTTCTTC. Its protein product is CASSRPTDRSYNEQFF.

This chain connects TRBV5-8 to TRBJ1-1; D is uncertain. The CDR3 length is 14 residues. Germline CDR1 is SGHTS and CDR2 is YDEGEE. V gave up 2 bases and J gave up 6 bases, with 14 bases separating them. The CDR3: CASSFLGLGAEAFF. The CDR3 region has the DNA TGTGCCAGCAGCTTCTTGGGCCTGGGCGCTGAAGCTTTCTTT.

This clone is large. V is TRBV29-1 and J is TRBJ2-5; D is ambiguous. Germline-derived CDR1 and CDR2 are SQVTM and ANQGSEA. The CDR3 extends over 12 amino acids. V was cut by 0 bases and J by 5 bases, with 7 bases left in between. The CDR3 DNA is TGCAGCGTTGAAGAGGGTAGGGAGACCCAGTACTTC. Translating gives CSVEEGRETQYF. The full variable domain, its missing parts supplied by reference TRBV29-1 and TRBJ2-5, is SAVISQKPSRDICQRGTSLTIQCQVDSQVTMMFWYRQQPGQSLTLIATANQGSEATYESGFVIDKFPISRPNLTFSTLTVSNMSPEDSSIYLCSVEEGRETQYFGPGTRLLVL.

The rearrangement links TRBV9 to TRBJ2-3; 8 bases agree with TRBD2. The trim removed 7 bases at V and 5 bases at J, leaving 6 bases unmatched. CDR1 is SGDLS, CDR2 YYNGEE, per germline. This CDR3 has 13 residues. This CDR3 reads CASSGTRGDTQYF. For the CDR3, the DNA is TGTGCCAGCTCCGGGACTAGGGGAGATACGCAGTATTTT.

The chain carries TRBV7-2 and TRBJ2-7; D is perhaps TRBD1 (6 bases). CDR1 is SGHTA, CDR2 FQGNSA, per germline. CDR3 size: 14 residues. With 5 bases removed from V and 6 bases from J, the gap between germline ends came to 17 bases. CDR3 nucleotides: TGTGCCAGCAGCCCTTTTACAGGGTCCGTCGAGCAGTACTTC. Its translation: CASSPFTGSVEQYF.

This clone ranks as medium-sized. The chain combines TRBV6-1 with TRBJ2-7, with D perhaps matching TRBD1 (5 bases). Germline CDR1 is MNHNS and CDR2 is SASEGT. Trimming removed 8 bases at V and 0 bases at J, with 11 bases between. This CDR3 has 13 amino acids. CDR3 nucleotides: TGTGCCAGCGGGGCAGGTACCTCCTACGAGCAGTACTTC. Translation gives CASGAGTSYEQYF.

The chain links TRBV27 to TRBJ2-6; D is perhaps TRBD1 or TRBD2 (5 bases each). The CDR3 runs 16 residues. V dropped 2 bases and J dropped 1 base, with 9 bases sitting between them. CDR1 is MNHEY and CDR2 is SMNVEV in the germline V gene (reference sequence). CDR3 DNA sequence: TGTGCCAGCAGTTTAGGGACGGGTTCTGGGGCCAACGTCCTGACTTTC. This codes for CASSLGTGSGANVLTF. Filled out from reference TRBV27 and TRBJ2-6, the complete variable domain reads EAQVTQNPRYLITVTGKKLTVTCSQNMNHEYMSWYRQDPGLGLRQIYYSMNVEVTDKGDVPEGYKVSRKEKRNFPLILESPSPNQTSLYFCASSLGTGSGANVLTFGAGSRLTVL.

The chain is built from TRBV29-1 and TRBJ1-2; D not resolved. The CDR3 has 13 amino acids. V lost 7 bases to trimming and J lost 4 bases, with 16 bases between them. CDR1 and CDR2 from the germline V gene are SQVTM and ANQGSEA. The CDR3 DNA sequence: TGCAGCGCTGGCGTCGACATTGGCTATGGCTACACCTTC. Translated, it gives CSAGVDIGYGYTF.

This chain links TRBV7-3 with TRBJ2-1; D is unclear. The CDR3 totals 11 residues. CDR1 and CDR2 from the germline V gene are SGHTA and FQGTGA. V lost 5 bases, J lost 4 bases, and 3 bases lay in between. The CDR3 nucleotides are TGTGCCAGCAGCGAATACAATGAGCAGTTCTTC. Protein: CASSEYNEQFF. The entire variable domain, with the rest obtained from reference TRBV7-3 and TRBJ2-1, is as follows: GAGVSQTPSNKVTEKGKYVELRCDPISGHTALYWYRQSLGQGPEFLIYFQGTGAADDSGLPNDRFFAVRPEGSVSTLKIQRTERGDSAVYLCASSEYNEQFFGPGTRLTVL.

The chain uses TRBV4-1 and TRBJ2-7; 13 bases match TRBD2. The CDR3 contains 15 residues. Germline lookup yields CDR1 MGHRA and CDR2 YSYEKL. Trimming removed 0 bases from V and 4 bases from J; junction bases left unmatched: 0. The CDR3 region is CASSQEGLAGYEQYF. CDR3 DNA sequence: TGCGCCAGCAGCCAAGAGGGACTAGCGGGATACGAGCAGTACTTC.

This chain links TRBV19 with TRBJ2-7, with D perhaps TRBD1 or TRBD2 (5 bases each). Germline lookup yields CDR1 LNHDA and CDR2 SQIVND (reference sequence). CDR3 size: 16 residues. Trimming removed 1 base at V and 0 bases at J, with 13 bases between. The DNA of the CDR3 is TGTGCCAGTAGTATAGCCGGGACCAACCCCTCCTACGAGCAGTACTTC. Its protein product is CASSIAGTNPSYEQYF.